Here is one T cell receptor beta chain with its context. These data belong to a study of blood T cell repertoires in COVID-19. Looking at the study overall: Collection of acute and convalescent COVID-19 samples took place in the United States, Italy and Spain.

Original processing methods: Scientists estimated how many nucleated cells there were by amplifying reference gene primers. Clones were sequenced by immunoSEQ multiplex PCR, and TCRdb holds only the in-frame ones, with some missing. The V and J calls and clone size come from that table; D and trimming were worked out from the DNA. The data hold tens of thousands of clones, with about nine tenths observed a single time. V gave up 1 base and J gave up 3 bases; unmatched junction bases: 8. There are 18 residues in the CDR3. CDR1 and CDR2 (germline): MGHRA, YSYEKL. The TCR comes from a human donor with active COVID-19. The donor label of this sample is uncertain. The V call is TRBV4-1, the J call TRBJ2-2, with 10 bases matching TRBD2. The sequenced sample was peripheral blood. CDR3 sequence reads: CASSQVLAGSGDTGELFF. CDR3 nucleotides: TGCGCCAGCAGCCAAGTACTAGCGGGATCGGGAGACACCGGGGAGCTGTTTTTT.